Below, one TCR beta chain is given with its context. The sample comes from a study of blood T cell repertoires in COVID-19. Sequencing was performed with immunoSEQ multiplex PCR; in TCRdb, only in-frame clones are kept and a portion is missing. The sample has approximately 240,000 clones; about 80% are singletons. The germline V and J ends were trimmed by 4 bases and 4 bases, with 13 bases remaining between them. The CDR3 extends over 15 amino acids. The V gene's germline CDR1 is MNHEY and CDR2 SMNVEV (reference sequence). Material: peripheral blood. This receptor was obtained from a woman aged 55-70 years with acute or convalescent COVID-19. This rearrangement joins TRBV27 to TRBJ1-4; D uncertain. DNA for the CDR3: TGTGCCAGCAGTTCCGCAGGTTTCCTTAATGAAAAACTGTTTTTT. Its protein is CASSSAGFLNEKLFF.